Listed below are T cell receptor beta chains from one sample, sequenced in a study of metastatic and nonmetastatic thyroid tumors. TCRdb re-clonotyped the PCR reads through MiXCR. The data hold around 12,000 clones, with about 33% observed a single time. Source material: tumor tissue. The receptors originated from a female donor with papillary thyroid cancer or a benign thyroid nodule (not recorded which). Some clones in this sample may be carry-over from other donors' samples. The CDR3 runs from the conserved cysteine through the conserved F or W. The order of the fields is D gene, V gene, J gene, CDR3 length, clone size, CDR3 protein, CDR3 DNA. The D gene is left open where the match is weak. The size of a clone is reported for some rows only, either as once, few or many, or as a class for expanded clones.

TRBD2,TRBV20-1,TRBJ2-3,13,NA,CSSTSGSTDTQYF,TGCAGTTCTACTAGCGGGAGCACAGATACTCAGTATTTT
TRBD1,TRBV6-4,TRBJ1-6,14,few,CASSGQGSNSPLHF,TGTGCCAGCAGTGGACAGGGGAGCAATTCACCCCTCCACTTT
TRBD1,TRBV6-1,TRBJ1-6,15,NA,CASSEETGGSSPLHF,TGTGCCAGCAGTGAGGAAACAGGGGGCAGTTCACCCCTCCACTTT
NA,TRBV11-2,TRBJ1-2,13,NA,CVSSLQGTYGYTF,TGTGTCAGCAGCTTGCAGGGGACCTATGGCTACACCTTC
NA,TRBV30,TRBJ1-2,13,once,CAWSVQSNYGYTF,TGTGCCTGGAGTGTACAATCAAACTATGGCTACACCTTC
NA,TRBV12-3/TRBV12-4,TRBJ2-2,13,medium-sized,CASRSPGKGELFF,TGTGCCAGCAGGTCCCCAGGGAAGGGGGAGCTGTTTTTT
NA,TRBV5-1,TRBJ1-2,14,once,CASLDSSPNYCYTF,TGCGCCAGTCTGGACTCCAGTCCTAACTATTGCTACACCTTC
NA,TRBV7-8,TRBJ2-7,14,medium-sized,CASSATGTPREQYF,TGTGCCAGCAGCGCAACCGGGACCCCGCGGGAGCAGTACTTC
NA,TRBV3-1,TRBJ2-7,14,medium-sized,CASSQRGPTYEQYF,TGTGCCAGCAGCCAACGGGGGCCCACTTACGAGCAGTACTTC
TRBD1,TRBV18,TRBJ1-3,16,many,CASSPLPGTAGNTIYF,TGTGCCAGCTCACCTCTCCCCGGGACAGCTGGAAACACCATATATTTT